The TCR beta chain described here comes from a study of control samples from healthy donors and cancer patients. This clone was counted a few times. Trimming pared 5 bases from V and 0 bases from J, leaving 16 bases between. CDR1 is SGHAT, CDR2 FQNNGV, per germline. This CDR3 is 16 amino acids long. Profiled with immunoSEQ multiplex PCR; TCRdb holds only in-frame clones, not every one. The sample lists about 120,000 clones; roughly 90% were seen once. The chain is built from TRBV11-2 and TRBJ1-1; tentatively, D is TRBD1 (6 bases). The sequencing input was blood. The sequence was obtained from a man between 45 and 60 years old in good health. The CDR3: CASSTHSGGMNTEAFF. The CDR3 nucleotides read TGTGCCAGCAGCACCCATTCGGGGGGCATGAACACTGAAGCTTTCTTT.